The clone carrying this T cell receptor beta chain was seen a handful of times. Its antigen is undetermined. Central memory, naive, regulatory and stem cell-like memory CD4+ cells were sorted by CD45RO/CCR7/CD25/CD127/CD95/CD27. Per germline, CDR1 GTSNPN and CDR2 SVGIG (reference sequence). Trimming cost V 3 bases and J 0 bases; bases outside gene matches: 14. The CDR3 sequence is 18 residues long. The source of the sample is a study of beta chain features in type 1 diabetes. Reverse transcription of all isolated RNA meant that expressed TCRB transcripts were sequenced. About 3.7 million reads per sample were averaged for naive, central memory and regulatory samples. Libraries were prepared by immunoSEQ multiplex PCR; TCRdb keeps only in-frame clonotypes and omits some of them. The table has a few hundred thousand clones, 24% seen once. Overall study results and limits: More deletions and fewer insertions at VDJ junctions were seen in type 1 diabetes patients. High-TCR-expressing cells could be over-represented by cDNA sequencing. Significant though moderate, a shortening of TCRB CDR3s appeared in all four CD4+ subsets of Type 1 diabetes patients.

This clonotype was sampled from a woman in her 30s with type 1 diabetes. The source material was naive CD4+ T cells from blood. The chain recombines TRBV30 with TRBJ2-4; 7 nucleotides align to TRBD2. Written as DNA, the CDR3 is TGTGCCTGGAGCCTCCTTGCGGGAGTTGGTTCAGCCAAAAACATTCAGTACTTC. Protein sequence: CAWSLLAGVGSAKNIQYF. The full variable domain, rest sourced from reference TRBV30 and TRBJ2-4, is SQTIHQWPATLVQPVGSPLSLECTVEGTSNPNLYWYRQAAGRGLQLLFYSVGIGQISSEVPQNLSASRPQDRQFILSSKKLLLSDSGFYLCAWSLLAGVGSAKNIQYFGAGTRLSVL.